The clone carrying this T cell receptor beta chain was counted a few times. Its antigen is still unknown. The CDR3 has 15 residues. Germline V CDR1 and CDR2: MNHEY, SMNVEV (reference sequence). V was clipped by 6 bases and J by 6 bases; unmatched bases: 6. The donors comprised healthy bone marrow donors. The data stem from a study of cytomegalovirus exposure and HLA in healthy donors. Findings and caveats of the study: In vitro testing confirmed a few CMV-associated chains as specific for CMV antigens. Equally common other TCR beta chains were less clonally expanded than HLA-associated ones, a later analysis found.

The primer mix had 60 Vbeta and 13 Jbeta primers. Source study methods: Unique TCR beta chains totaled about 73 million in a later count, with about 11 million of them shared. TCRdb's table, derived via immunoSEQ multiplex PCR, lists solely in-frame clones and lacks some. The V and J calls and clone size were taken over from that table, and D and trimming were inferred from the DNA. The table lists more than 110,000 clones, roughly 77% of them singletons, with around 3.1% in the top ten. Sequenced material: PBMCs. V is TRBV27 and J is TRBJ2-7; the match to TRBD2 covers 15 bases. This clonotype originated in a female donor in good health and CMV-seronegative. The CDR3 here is CASRPLGLAGGEQYF. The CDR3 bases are TGTGCCAGCAGACCCCTGGGACTAGCGGGAGGCGAGCAGTACTTC.